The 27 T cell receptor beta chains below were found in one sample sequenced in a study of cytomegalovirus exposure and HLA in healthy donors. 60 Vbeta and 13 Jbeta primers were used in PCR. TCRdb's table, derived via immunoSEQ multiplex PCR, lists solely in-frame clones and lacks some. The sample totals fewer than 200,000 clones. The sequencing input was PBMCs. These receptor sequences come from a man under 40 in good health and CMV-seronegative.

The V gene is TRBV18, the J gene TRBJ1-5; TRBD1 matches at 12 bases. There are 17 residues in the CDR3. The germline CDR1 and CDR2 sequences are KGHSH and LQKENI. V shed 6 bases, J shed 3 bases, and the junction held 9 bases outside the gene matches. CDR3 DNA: TGTGCCAGCTCTCTCGGGACAGGGGGCGCACTCAATCAGCCCCAGCATTTT. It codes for CASSLGTGGALNQPQHF.

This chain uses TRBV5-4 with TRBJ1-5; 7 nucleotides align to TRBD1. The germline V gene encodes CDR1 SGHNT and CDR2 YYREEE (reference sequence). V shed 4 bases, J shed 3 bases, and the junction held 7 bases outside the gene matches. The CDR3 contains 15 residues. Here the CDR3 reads CASSVGTALNQPQHF. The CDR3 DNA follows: TGTGCCAGCAGCGTCGGGACAGCTCTCAATCAGCCCCAGCATTTT.

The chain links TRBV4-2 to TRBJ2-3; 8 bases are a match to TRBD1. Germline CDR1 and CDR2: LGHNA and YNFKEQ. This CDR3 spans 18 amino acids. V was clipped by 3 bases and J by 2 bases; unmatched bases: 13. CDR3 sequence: CASSHVRQGTLPTDTQYF. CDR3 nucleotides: TGTGCCAGCAGCCATGTTAGACAGGGGACCTTACCCACAGATACGCAGTATTTT.

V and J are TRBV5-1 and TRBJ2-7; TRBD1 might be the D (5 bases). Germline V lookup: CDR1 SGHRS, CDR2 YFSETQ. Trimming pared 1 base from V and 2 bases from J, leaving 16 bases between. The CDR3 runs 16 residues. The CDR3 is CASSLSSAGRPYEQYF. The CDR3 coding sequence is TGCGCCAGCAGCTTGTCGTCGGCAGGGCGTCCCTACGAGCAGTACTTC.

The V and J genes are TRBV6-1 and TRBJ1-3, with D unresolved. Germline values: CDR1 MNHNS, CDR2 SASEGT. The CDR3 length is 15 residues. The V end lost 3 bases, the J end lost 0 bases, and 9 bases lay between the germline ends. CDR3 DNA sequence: TGTGCCAGCAGTGAGCTGGCTGGCTCTGGAAACACCATATATTTT. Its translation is CASSELAGSGNTIYF.

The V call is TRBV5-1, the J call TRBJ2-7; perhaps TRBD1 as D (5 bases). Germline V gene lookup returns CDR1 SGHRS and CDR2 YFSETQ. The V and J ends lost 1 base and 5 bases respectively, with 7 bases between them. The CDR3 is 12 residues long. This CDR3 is CASSLKGDEQYF. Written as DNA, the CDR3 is TGCGCCAGCAGCTTGAAAGGGGACGAGCAGTACTTC.

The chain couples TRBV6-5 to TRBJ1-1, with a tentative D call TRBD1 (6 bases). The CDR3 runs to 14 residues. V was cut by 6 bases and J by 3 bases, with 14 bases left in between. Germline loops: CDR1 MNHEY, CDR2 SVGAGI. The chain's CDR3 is CASRSTGIHTEAFF. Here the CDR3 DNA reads TGTGCCAGCAGGTCGACAGGTATCCACACTGAAGCTTTCTTT.

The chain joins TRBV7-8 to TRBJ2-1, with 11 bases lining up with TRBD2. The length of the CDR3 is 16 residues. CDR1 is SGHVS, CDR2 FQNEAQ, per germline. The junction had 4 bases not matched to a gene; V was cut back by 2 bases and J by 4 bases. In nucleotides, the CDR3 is TGTGCCAGCAGCTTACTAACTAGCGGGGGTTACAATGAGCAGTTCTTC. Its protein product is CASSLLTSGGYNEQFF.

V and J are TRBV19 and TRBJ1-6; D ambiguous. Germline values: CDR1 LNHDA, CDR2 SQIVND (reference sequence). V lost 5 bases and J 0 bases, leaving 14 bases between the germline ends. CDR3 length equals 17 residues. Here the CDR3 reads CASSFKDRSSYNSPLHF. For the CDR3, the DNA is TGTGCCAGTAGTTTCAAAGACCGGAGCTCCTATAATTCACCCCTCCACTTT.

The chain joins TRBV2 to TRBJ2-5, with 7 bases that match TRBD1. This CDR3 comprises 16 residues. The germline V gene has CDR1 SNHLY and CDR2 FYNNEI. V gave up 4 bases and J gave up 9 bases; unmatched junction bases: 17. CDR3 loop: CASSVIAGTAQVAQYF. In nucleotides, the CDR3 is TGTGCCAGCAGTGTTATAGCCGGGACAGCTCAAGTGGCCCAGTACTTC.

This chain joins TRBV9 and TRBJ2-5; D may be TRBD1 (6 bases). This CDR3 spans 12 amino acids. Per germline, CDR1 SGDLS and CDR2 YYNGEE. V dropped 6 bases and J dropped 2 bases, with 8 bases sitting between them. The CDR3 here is CASKQGQETQYF. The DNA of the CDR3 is TGTGCCAGCAAACAGGGACAAGAGACCCAGTACTTC.

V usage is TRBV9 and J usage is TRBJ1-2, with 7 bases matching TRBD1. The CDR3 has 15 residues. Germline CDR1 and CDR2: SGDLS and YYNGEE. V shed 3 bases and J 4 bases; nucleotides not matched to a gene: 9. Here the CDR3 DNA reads TGTGCCAGCAGCGCCCGACAGGGCGGAACCTATGGCTACACCTTC. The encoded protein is CASSARQGGTYGYTF.

The CDR3 loop is CASRDSTNRFGYTF. CDR3 bases: TGTGCCAGCAGGGACTCGACAAACAGATTTGGCTACACCTTC. The V gene is TRBV6-5, the J gene TRBJ1-2; no clear D. From germline, CDR1 is MNHEY and CDR2 SVGAGI. CDR3 length: 14 residues. V lost 6 bases, J lost 7 bases, and 18 bases lay in between.

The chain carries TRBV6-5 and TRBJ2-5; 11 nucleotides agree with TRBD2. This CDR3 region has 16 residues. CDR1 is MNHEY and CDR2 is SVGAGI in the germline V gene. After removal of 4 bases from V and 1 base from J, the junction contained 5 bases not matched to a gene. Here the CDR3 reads CASSLAGTSGQETQYF. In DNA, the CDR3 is TGTGCCAGCAGTTTAGCCGGGACTAGCGGCCAAGAGACCCAGTACTTC.

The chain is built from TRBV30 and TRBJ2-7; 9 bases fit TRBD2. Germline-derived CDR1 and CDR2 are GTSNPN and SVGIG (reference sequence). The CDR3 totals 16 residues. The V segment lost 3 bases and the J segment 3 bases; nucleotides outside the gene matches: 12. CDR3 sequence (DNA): TGTGCCTGGAGAGCTCCTCGCGCTAGCGGGGTCTACGAGCAGTACTTC. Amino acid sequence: CAWRAPRASGVYEQYF.

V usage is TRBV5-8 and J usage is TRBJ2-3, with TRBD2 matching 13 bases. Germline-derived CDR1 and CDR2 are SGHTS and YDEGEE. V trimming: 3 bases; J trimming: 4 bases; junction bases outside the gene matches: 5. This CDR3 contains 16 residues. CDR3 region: CASSSWTSGSADTQYF. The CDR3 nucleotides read TGTGCCAGCAGCTCGTGGACTAGCGGGAGTGCAGATACGCAGTATTTT.

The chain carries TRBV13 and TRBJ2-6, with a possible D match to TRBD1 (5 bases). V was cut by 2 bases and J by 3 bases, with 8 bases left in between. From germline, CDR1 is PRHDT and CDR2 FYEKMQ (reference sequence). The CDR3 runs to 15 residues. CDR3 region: CASSLRGLGANVLTF. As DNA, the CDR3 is TGTGCCAGCAGCTTAAGGGGTCTTGGGGCCAACGTCCTGACTTTC.

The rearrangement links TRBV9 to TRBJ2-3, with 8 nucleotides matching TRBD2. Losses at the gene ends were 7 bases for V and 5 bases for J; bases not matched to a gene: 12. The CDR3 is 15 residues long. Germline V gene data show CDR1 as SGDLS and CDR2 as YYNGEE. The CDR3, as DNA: TGTGCCAGCGCACCGGGACTAGTTGAGGTAGATACGCAGTATTTT. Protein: CASAPGLVEVDTQYF.

This CDR3 reads CAIRKEGQVRTEAFF. CDR3 in DNA: TGTGCCATCAGAAAAGAGGGACAGGTGAGAACTGAAGCTTTCTTT. V usage is TRBV10-3 and J usage is TRBJ1-1; TRBD1 aligns across 8 bases. CDR3 length: 15 residues. The ends lost 6 bases at V and 5 bases at J; junction bases unmatched: 11. Germline V gene lookup returns CDR1 ENHRY and CDR2 SYGVKD.

CDR3: CASSGRGYEQYF. The CDR3 nucleotides read TGTGCCAGCAGTGGCAGGGGCTACGAGCAGTACTTC. The chain recombines TRBV6-1 with TRBJ2-7; possible D gene TRBD1, 6 bases. This CDR3 is 12 amino acids long. Germline-derived CDR1 and CDR2 are MNHNS and SASEGT. The V and J ends lost 4 bases and 3 bases respectively, with 7 bases between them.

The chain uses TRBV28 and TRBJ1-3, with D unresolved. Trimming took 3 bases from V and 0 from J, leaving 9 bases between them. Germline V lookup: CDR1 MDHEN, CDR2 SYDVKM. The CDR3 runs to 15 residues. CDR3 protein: CASSLSSISGNTIYF. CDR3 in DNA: TGTGCCAGCAGTTTGAGTTCAATCTCTGGAAACACCATATATTTT.

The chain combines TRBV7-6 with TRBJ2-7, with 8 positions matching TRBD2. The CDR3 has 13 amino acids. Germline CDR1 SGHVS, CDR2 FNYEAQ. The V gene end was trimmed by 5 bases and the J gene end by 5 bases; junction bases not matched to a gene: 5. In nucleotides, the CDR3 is TGTGCCAGCAGCCCAGGCGGGGGGAACGAGCAGTACTTC. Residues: CASSPGGGNEQYF. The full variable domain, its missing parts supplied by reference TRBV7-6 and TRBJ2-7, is GAGVSQSPRYKVTKRGQDVALRCDPISGHVSLYWYRQALGQGPEFLTYFNYEAQQDKSGLPNDRFSAERPEGSISTLTIQRTEQRDSAMYRCASSPGGGNEQYFGPGTRLTVT.

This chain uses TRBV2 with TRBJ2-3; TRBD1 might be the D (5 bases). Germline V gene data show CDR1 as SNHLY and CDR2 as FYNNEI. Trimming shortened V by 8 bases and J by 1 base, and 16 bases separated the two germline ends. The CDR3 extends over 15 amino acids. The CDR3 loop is CASGMDIFRTDTQYF. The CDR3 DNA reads TGTGCCAGCGGGATGGACATATTTCGCACAGATACGCAGTATTTT. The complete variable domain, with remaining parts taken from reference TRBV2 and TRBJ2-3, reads EPEVTQTPSHQVTQMGQEVILRCVPISNHLYFYWYRQILGQKVEFLVSFYNNEISEKSEIFDDQFSVERPDGSNFTLKIRSTKLEDSAMYFCASGMDIFRTDTQYFGPGTRLTVL.

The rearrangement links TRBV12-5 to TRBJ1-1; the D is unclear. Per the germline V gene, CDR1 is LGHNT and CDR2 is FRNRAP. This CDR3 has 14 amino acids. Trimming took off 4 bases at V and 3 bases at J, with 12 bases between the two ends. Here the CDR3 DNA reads TGTGCTAGTGGTTCCCCACCCGCGGACACTGAAGCTTTCTTT. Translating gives CASGSPPADTEAFF. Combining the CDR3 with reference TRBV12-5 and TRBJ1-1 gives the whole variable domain DARVTQTPRHKVTEMGQEVTMRCQPILGHNTVFWYRQTMMQGLELLAYFRNRAPLDDSGMPKDRFSAEMPDATLATLKIQPSEPRDSAVYFCASGSPPADTEAFFGQGTRLTVV.

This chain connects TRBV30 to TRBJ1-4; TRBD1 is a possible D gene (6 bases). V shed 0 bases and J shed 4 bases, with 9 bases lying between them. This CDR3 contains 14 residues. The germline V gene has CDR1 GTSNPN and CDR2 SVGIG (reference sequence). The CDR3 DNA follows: TGTGCCTGGAGTGTAGGGGGGGTTAATGAAAAACTGTTTTTT. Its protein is CAWSVGGVNEKLFF.

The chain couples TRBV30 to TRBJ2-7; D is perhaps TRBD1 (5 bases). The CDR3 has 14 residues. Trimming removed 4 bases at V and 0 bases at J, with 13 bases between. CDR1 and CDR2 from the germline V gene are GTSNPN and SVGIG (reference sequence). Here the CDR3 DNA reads TGTGCCTGGAACCTTGGACACCCCTCCTACGAGCAGTACTTC. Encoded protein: CAWNLGHPSYEQYF.

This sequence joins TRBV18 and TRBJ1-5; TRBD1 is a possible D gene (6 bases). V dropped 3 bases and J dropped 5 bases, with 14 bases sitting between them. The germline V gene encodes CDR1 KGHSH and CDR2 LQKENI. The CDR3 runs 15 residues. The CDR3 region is CASSPRGAPDQPQHF. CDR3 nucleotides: TGTGCCAGCTCACCCCGGGGGGCCCCCGATCAGCCCCAGCATTTT.